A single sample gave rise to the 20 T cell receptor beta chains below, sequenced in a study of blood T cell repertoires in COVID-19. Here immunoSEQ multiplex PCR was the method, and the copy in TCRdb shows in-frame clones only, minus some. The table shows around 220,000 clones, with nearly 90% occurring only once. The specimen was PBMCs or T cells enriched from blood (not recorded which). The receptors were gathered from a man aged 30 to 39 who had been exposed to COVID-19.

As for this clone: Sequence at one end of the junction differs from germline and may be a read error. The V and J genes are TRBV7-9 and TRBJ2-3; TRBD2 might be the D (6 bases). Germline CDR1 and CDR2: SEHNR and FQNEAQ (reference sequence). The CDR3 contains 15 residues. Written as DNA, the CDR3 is TGTGCCAGCGGCTTTAGAGCGGGCCGCACAGATACGCAGTATTTT. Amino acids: CASGFRAGRTDTQYF.

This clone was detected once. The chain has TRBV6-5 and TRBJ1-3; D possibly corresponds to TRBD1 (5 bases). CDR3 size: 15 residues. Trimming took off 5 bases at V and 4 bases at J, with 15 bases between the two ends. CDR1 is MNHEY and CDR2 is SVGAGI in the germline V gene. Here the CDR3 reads CASSLSQGIGNTIYF. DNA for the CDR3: TGTGCCAGCAGTCTATCCCAGGGCATAGGAAACACCATATATTTT.

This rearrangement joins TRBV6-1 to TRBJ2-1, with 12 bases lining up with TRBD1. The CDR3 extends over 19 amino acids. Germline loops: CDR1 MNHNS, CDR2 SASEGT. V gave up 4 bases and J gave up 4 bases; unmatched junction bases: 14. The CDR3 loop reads CASSAGQGAPRGTYNEQFF. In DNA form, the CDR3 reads TGTGCCAGCAGTGCGGGACAGGGGGCTCCTCGGGGGACTTACAATGAGCAGTTCTTC.

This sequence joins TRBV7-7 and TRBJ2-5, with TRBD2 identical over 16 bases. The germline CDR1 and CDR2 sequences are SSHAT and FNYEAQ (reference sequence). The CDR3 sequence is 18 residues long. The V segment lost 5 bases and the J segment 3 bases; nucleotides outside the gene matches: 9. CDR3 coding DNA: TGTGCCAGCAGCCTGAGGGGACTAGCGGGGGGGCCGGAAGAGACCCAGTACTTC. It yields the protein CASSLRGLAGGPEETQYF.

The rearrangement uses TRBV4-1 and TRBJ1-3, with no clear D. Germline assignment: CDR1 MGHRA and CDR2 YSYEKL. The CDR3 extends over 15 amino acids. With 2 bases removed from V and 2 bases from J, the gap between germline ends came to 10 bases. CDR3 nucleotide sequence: TGCGCCAGCAGCCAATTTGGGAGTGCTGGAAACACCATATATTTT. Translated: CASSQFGSAGNTIYF.

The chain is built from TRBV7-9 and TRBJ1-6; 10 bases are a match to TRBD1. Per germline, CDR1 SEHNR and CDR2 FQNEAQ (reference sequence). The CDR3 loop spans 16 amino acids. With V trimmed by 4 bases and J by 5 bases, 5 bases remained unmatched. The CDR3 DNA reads TGTGCCAGCAGCTGGGACAGGGGTAAGGATAATTCACCCCTCCACTTT. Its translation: CASSWDRGKDNSPLHF.

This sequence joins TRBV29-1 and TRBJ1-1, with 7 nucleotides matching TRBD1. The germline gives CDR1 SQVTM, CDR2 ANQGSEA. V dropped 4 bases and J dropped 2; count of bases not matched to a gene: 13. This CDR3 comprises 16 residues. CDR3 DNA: TGCAGCGTTGGGCCGCCGGGACAGATAATTAACACTGAAGCTTTCTTT. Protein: CSVGPPGQIINTEAFF.

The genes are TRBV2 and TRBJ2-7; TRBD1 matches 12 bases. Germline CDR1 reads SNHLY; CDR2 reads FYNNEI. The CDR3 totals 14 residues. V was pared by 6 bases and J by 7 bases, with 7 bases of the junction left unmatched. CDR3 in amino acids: CASRGDRGRLEQYF. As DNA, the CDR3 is TGTGCCAGCAGGGGGGACAGGGGGCGACTAGAGCAGTACTTC.

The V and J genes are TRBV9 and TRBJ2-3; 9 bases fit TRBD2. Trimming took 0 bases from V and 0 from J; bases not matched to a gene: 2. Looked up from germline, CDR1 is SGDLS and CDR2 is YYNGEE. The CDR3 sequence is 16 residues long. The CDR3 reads CASSVGAGGSTDTQYF. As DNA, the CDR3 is TGTGCCAGCAGCGTAGGGGCGGGGGGGAGCACAGATACGCAGTATTTT.

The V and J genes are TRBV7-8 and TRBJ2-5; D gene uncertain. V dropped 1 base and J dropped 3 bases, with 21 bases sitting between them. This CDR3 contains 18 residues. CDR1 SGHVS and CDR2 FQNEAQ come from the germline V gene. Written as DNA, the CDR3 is TGTGCCAGCAGCTTAGGCCGCCCGTCCCCGCTTTTAGAAGAGACCCAGTACTTC. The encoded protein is CASSLGRPSPLLEETQYF.

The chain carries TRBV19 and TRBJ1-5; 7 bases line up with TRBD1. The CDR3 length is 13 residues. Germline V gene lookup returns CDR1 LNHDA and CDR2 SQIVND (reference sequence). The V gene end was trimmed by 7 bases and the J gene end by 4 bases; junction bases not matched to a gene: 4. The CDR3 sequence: CASMTGLNQPQHF. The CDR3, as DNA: TGTGCCAGTATGACAGGGCTTAATCAGCCCCAGCATTTT.

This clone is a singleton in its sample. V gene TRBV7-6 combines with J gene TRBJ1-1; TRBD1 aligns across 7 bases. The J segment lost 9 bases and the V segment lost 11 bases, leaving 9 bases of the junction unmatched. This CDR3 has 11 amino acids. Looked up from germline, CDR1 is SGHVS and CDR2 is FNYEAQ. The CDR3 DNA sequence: TGTGCCGCTACCTCGGGACAGCAAGCTTTCTTT. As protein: CAATSGQQAFF.

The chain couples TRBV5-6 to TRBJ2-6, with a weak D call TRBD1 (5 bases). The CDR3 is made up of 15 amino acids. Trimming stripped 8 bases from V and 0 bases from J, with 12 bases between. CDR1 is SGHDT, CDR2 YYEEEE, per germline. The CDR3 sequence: CARKGLSSGANVLTF. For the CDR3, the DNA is TGTGCCAGGAAGGGGCTTAGCTCTGGGGCCAACGTCCTGACTTTC.

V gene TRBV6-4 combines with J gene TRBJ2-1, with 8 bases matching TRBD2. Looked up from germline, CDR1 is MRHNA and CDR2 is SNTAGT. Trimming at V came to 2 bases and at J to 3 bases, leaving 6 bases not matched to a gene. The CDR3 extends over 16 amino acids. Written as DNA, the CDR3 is TGTGCCAGCAGTGACAAGGCCGGGAGGGTCTACAATGAGCAGTTCTTC. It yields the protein CASSDKAGRVYNEQFF.

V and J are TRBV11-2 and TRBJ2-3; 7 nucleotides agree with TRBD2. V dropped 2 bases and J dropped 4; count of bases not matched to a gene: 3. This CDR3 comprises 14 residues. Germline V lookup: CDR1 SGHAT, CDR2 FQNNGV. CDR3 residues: CASSLIRGADTQYF. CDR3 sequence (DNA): TGTGCCAGCAGCTTAATACGGGGGGCAGATACGCAGTATTTT.

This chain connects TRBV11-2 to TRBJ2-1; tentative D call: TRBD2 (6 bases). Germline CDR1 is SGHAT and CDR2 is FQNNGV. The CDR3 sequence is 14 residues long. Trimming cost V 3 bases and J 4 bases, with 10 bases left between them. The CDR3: CASSLTSLYNEQFF. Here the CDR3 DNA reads TGTGCCAGCAGCTTGACTAGTTTATACAATGAGCAGTTCTTC.

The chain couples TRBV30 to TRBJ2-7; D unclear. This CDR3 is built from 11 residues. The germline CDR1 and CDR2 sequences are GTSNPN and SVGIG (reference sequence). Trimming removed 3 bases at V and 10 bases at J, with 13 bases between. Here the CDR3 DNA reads TGTGCCTGGAGCGTCGCTACCGAACAGTACTTC. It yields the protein CAWSVATEQYF.

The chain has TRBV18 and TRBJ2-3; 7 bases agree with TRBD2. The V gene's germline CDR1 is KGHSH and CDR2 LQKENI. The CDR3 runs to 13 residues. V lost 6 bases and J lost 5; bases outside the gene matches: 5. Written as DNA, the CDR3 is TGTGCCAGCTCGAGACTAGCCCAAGATACGCAGTATTTT. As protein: CASSRLAQDTQYF. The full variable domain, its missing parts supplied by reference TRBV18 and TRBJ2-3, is NAGVMQNPRHLVRRRGQEARLRCSPMKGHSHVYWYRQLPEEGLKFMVYLQKENIIDESGMPKERFSAEFPKEGPSILRIQQVVRGDSAAYFCASSRLAQDTQYFGPGTRLTVL.

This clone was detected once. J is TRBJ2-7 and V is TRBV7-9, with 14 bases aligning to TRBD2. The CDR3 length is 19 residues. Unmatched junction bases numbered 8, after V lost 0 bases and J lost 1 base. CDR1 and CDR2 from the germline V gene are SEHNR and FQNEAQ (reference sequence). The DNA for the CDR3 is TGTGCCAGCAGCTTAGCCAGGACTAGCGGGGGGTTACAATCCTACGAGCAGTACTTC. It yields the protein CASSLARTSGGLQSYEQYF.

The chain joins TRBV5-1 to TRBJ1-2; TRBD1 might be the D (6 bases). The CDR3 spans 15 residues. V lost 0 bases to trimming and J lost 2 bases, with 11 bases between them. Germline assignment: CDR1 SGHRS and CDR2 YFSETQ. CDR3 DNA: TGCGCCAGCAGCTTGGCCTCTGGACAGAACTATGGCTACACCTTC. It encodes CASSLASGQNYGYTF.